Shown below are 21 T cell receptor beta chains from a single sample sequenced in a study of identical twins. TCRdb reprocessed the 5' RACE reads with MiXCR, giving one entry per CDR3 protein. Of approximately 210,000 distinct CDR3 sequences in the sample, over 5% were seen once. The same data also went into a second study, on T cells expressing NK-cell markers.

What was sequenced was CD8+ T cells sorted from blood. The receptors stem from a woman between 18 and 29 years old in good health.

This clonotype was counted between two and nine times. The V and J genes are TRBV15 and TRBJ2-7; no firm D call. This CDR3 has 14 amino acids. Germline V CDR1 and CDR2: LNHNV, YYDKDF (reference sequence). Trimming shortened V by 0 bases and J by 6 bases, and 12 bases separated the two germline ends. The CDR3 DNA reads TGTGCCACCAGCAGAGATGCCCGGGCCCCCGAGCAGTACTTC. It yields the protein CATSRDARAPEQYF. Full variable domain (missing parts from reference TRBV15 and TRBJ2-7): DAMVIQNPRYQVTQFGKPVTLSCSQTLNHNVMYWYQQKSSQAPKLLFHYYDKDFNNEADTPDNFQSRRPNTSFCFLDIRSPGLGDTAMYLCATSRDARAPEQYFGPGTRLTVT.

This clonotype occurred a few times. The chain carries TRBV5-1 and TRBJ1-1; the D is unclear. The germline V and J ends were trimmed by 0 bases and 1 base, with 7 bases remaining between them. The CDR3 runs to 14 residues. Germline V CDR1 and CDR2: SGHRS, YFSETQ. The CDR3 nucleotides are TGCGCCAGCAGCTTGGCGGCAGAGAACACTGAAGCTTTCTTT. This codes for CASSLAAENTEAFF.

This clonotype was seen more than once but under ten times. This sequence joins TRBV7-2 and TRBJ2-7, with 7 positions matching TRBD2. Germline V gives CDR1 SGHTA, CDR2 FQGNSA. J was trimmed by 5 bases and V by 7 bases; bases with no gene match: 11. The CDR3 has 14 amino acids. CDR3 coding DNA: TGTGCCAGCACCCTCCGCGCGGGAGTCGACGAGCAGTACTTC. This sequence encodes CASTLRAGVDEQYF.

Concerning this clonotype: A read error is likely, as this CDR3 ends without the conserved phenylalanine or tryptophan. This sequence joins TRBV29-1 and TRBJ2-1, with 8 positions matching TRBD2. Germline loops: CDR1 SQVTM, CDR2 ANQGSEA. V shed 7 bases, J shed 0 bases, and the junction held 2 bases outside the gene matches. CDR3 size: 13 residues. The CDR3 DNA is TGCAGCGCCCGGGGGGGCTCCTACAATGAGCAGTTCTCC. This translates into CSARGGSYNEQFS.

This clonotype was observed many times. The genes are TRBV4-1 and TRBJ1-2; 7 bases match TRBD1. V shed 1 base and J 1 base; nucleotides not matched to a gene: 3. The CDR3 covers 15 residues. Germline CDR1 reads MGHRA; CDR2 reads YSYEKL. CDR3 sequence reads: CASSQVRDSNYGYTF. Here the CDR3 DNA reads TGCGCCAGCAGCCAAGTCCGGGACAGTAACTATGGCTACACCTTC.

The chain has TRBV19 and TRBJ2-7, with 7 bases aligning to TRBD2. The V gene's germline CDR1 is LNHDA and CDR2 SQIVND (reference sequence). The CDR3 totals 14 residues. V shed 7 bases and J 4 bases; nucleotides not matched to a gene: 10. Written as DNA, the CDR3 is TGTGCCAGTACCCCATGGGGCGGGAGTTACGAGCAGTACTTC. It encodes CASTPWGGSYEQYF.

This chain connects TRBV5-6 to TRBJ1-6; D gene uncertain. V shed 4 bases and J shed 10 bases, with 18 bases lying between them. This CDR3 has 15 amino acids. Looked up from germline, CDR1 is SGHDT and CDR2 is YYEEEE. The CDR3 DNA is TGTGCCAGCAGCGGAGACGCGATTCTCGGATCACCCCTCCACTTT. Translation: CASSGDAILGSPLHF.

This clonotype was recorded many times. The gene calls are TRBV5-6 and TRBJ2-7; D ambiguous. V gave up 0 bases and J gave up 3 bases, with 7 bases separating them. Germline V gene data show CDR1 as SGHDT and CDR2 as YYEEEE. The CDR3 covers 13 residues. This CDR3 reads CASSLDYDYEQYF. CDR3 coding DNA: TGTGCCAGCAGCTTGGATTACGACTACGAGCAGTACTTC.

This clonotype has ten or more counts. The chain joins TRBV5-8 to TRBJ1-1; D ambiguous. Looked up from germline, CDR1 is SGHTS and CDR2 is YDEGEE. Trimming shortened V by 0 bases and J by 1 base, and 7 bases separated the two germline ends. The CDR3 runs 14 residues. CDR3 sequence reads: CASSLEGRNTEAFF. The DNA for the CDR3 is TGTGCCAGCAGCTTGGAAGGCAGGAACACTGAAGCTTTCTTT.

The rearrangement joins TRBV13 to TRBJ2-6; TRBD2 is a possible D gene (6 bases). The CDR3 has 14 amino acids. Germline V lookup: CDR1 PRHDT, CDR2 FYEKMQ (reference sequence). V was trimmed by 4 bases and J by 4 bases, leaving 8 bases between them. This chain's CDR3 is CASSWGGGANVLTF. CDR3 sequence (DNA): TGTGCCAGCAGCTGGGGAGGAGGGGCCAACGTCCTGACTTTC.

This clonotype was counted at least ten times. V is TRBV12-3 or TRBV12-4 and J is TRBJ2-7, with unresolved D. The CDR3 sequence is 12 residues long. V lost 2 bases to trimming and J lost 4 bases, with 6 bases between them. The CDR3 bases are TGTGCCAGCAGTTTACCTGGGTACGAGCAGTACTTC. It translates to CASSLPGYEQYF.

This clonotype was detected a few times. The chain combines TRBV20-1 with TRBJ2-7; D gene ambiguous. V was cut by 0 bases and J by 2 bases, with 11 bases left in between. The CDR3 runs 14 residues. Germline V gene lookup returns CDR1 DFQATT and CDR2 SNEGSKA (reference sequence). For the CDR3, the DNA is TGCAGTGCTAGAGATGGGAATCAACCCTACGAGCAGTACTTC. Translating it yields CSARDGNQPYEQYF.

CDR3 region: CASSTWDRLDGYTF. CDR3 nucleotide sequence: TGTGCCAGCAGTACCTGGGACAGGTTGGACGGCTACACCTTC. V is TRBV6-1 and J is TRBJ1-2, with 8 bases that match TRBD1. The CDR3 is 14 residues long. Germline CDR1 is MNHNS and CDR2 is SASEGT. V trimming: 5 bases; J trimming: 8 bases; junction bases outside the gene matches: 10.

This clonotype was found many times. The CDR3 nucleotides are TGTGCCAGCAGCGCTACAGGGAACACCGGGGAGCTGTTTTTT. Residues: CASSATGNTGELFF. The chain couples TRBV9 to TRBJ2-2; a possible D gene is TRBD1 (5 bases). V was trimmed by 3 bases and J by 1 base, leaving 7 bases between them. The CDR3 contains 14 residues. Germline-derived CDR1 and CDR2 are SGDLS and YYNGEE.

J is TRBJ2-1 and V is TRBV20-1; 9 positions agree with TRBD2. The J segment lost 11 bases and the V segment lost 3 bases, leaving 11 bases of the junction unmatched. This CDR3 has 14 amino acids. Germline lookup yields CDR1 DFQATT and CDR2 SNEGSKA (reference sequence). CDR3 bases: TGCAGTGCTAGGGAGCGGGGGGCACGGTCGAAGCAGTTCTTC. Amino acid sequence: CSARERGARSKQFF.

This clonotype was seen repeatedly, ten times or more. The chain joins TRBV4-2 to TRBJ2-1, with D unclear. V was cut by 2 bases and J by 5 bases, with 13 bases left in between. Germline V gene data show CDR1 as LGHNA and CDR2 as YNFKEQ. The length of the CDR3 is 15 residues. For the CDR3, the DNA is TGTGCCAGCAGCCAACGGCGAGAGGCCCACAATGAGCAGTTCTTC. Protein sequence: CASSQRREAHNEQFF.

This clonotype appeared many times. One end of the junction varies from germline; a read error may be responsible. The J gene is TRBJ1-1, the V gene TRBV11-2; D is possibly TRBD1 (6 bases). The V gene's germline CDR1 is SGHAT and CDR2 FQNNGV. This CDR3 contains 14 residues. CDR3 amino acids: CASSLDPGGYEAFF. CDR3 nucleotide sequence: TGTGCCAGCAGCCTAGACCCCGGGGGCTATGAAGCTTTCTTT. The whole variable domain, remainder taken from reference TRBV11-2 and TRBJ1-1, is EAGVAQSPRYKIIEKRQSVAFWCNPISGHATLYWYQQILGQGPKLLIQFQNNGVVDDSQLPKDRFSAERLKGVDSTLKIQPAKLEDSAVYLCASSLDPGGYEAFFGQGTRLTVV.

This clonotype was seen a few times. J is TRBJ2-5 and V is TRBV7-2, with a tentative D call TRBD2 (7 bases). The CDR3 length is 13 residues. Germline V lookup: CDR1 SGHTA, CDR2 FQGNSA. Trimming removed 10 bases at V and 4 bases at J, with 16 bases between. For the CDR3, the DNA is TGTGCCACAAGGGGGGGACGACGAGAGACCCAGTACTTC. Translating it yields CATRGGRRETQYF.

The CDR3 sequence is CASSLWGDQPQHF. In DNA form, the CDR3 reads TGTGCCAGCAGTTTATGGGGGGATCAGCCCCAGCATTTT. V and J are TRBV27 and TRBJ1-5, with a weak D call TRBD1 (5 bases). Trimming shortened V by 1 base and J by 5 bases, and 6 bases separated the two germline ends. This CDR3 region has 13 residues. The germline gives CDR1 MNHEY, CDR2 SMNVEV (reference sequence).

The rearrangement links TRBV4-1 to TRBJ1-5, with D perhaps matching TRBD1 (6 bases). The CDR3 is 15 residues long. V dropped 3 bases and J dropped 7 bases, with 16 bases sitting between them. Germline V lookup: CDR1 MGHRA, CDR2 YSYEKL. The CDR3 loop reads CASSHWRGTKQPQHF. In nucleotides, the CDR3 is TGCGCCAGCAGCCATTGGAGGGGGACGAAGCAGCCCCAGCATTTT.

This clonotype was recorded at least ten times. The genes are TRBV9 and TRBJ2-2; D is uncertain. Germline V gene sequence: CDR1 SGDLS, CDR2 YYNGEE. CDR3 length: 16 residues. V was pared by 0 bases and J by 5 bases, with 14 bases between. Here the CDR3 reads CASSVAKGSRTGELFF. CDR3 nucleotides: TGTGCCAGCAGCGTAGCGAAGGGTTCCCGTACCGGGGAGCTGTTTTTT.